This record looks at one TCR beta chain sequence and its context. This receptor's antigen is unknown. No quality values exist for individual bases; no much larger clone is one base distant. Collaborating institutions collected whole blood in K2EDTA tubes following their own protocols. For TCRbeta analysis, collaborators shipped samples as frozen whole blood, isolated PBMCs, or DNA extracted from either of those sample types. The CDR3 runs 14 residues from the cysteine to the phenylalanine. Only the CDR3 DNA stays, 42 bases, in frame from base 1. CDR1 is given as KGHSH and CDR2 as LQKENI, both from the germline V gene. V loses 4 bases of germline sequence and J loses 5 bases, and the interval between the two ends is 9 bases. The record originates from a study of blood T cell repertoires in COVID-19 (TCRdb year 2020). General notes on the study: Collaborator samples came from the United States, Italy and Spain and covered acute and convalescent phases of COVID-19. The material from the prospective study consisted of cDNA or gDNA derived from T cells, B-cell-depleted T cells, or PBMCs. Deeply sampled blood TCRbeta repertoires from subjects exposed to, actively infected with, or recovered from COVID-19 were included in the dataset. The repertoires were made available in a free public database intended to serve as a resource for research on the immune response to SARS-CoV-2. The samples were drawn from two sources: the first 160 participants of the ongoing ImmuneRACE study, and 950 to 1,500 subjects contributed by 6 global collaborators. Sample metadata almost always included a de-identified subject ID, COVID-19 status, age in years and sex. Where available, HLA class I and class II types were obtained from metadata supplied by the sample provider rather than from assay-based typing.

Here is what the overall study found, with its caveats: The quantity of clinical and demographic metadata differed by source and by participant and was supplied without curation.

TCRbeta CDR3 regions were amplified from genomic DNA by means of the immunoSEQ Assay, a bias-controlled multiplex PCR. Concerning the study's data processing: Within the assay, amplification of reference gene primers was used to estimate how many nucleated cells each sample contained. Sequence reads were collapsed and filtered to measure the absolute abundance of every unique TCRbeta CDR3 rearrangement. Productive Simpson clonality was computed per sample as the square root of Simpson's diversity index over productive rearrangements. TCRdb's version of the immuneACCESS table is confined to in-frame rearrangements and falls short of the full clone set. An unresolved V gene accounts for under half of the shortfall where checked; the remainder is of unknown origin. D and trimming come from the DNA, and the V and J calls and clone size come from that table. Recorded for this sample are roughly 100,000 clones; roughly nine tenths of them occurred a single time. Jointly, the top ten make up 3% to 4% of the sample.

The sequenced sample was peripheral blood. The rearranged segments are TRBV18 and TRBJ1-6, with a tentative D gene TRBD1 over 6 matching bases. The sequence was obtained from a woman aged 70-85 years with acute or convalescent COVID-19. At the DNA level, the sequence is TGTGCCAGCTCACATCGACAGGATAATTCACCCCTCCACTTT. Translated, it gives CASSHRQDNSPLHF.